The 5 T cell receptor beta chains given below trace back to one sample, sequenced in a study of CD8 T cells in ankylosing spondylitis. One entry per CDR3 protein results from TCRdb running MiXCR on the 5' RACE reads. This table has fewer than 35,000 distinct CDR3 sequences, about 30% appearing once. Specimen: synovial fluid, either unsorted or a sorted T cell fraction (not recorded which). These receptors all come from a male donor with ankylosing spondylitis.

This clonotype was seen ten or more times. V and J are TRBV11-2 and TRBJ1-1, with no clear D. CDR1 is SGHAT and CDR2 is FQNNGV in the germline V gene. V lost 4 bases to trimming and J lost 5 bases, with 8 bases between them. The CDR3 runs to 12 residues. The CDR3 nucleotides are TGTGCCAGCAGCTGGGCCGGGACTGAAGCTTTCTTT. It specifies CASSWAGTEAFF.

The chain is built from TRBV24-1 and TRBJ2-3; 14 nucleotides align to TRBD2. The junction had 10 bases not matched to a gene; V was cut back by 3 bases and J by 6 bases. Per the germline V gene, CDR1 is KGHDR and CDR2 is SFDVKD. CDR3 length equals 18 residues. The CDR3 nucleotides read TGTGCCACCAGTGATCTGGTTGGGACTAGCGGGAGTTCTGATACGCAGTATTTT. The encoded protein is CATSDLVGTSGSSDTQYF.

As DNA, the CDR3 is TGTGCCACCAGCAGCTTCCCTGGGACAGATACGCAGTATTTT. Translation gives CATSSFPGTDTQYF. The chain has TRBV15 and TRBJ2-3, with D unclear. The CDR3 runs 14 residues. Germline V lookup: CDR1 LNHNV, CDR2 YYDKDF (reference sequence). V lost 3 bases and J 3 bases, leaving 10 bases between the germline ends. Full variable domain (outside the CDR3, taken from reference TRBV15 and TRBJ2-3): DAMVIQNPRYQVTQFGKPVTLSCSQTLNHNVMYWYQQKSSQAPKLLFHYYDKDFNNEADTPDNFQSRRPNTSFCFLDIRSPGLGDTAMYLCATSSFPGTDTQYFGPGTRLTVL.

This clonotype has at least ten counts. The chain uses TRBV13 and TRBJ2-7; TRBD1 might be the D (5 bases). Germline V lookup: CDR1 PRHDT, CDR2 FYEKMQ (reference sequence). The V end lost 4 bases, the J end lost 2 bases, and 9 bases lay between the germline ends. The CDR3 has 13 amino acids. The CDR3 sequence: CASSSDRAYEQYF. The CDR3 bases are TGTGCCAGCAGCTCCGACAGAGCCTACGAGCAGTACTTC.

This chain links TRBV19 with TRBJ1-1, with TRBD1 identical over 7 bases. Trimming cost V 6 bases and J 8 bases; bases outside gene matches: 9. In germline, CDR1 is LNHDA, CDR2 SQIVND (reference sequence). This CDR3 contains 13 residues. The CDR3 spells CASSEGTALEAFF. The CDR3 DNA reads as TGTGCCAGTAGCGAGGGGACAGCTTTGGAAGCTTTCTTT.